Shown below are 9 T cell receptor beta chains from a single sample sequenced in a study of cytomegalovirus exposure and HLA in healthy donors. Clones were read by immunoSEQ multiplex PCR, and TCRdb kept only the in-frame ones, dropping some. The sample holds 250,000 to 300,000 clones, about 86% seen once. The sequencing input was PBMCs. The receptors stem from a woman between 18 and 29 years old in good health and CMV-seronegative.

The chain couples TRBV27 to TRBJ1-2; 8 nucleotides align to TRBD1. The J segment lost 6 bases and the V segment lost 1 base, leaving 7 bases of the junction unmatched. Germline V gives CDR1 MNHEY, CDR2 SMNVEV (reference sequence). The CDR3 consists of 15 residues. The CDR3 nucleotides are TGTGCCAGCAGTTTATTAGGCAGGGGGCCTGATGGCTACACCTTC. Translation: CASSLLGRGPDGYTF.

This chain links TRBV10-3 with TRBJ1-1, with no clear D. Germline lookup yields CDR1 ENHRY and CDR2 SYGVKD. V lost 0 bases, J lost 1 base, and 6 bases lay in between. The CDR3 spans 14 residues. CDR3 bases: TGTGCCATCAGTGAGTCACGGGGGAACACTGAAGCTTTCTTT. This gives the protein CAISESRGNTEAFF.

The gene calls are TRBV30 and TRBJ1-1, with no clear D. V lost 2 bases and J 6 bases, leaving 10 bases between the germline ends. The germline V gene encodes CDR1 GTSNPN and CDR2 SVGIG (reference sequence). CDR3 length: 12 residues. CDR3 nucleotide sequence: TGTGCCTGGAGTTTGCAACACCCTGAAGCTTTCTTT. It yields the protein CAWSLQHPEAFF.

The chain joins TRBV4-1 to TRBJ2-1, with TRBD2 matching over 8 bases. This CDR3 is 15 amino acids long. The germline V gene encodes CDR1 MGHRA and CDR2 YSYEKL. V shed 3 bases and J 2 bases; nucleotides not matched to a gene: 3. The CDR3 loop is CASSHGGGPYNEQFF. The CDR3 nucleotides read TGCGCCAGCAGCCACGGGGGGGGACCCTACAATGAGCAGTTCTTC.

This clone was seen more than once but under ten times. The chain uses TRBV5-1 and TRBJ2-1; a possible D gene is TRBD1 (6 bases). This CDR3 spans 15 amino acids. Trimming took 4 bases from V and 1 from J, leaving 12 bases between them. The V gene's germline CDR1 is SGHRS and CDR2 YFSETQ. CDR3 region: CASSPQGGSYNEQFF. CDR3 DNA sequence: TGCGCCAGCAGCCCACAGGGCGGATCCTACAATGAGCAGTTCTTC.

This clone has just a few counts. For the CDR3, the DNA is TGTGCCAGCAGCCATTCTAGGAGCGTGAGCTCCTACGAGCAGTACTTC. Amino acids: CASSHSRSVSSYEQYF. The gene calls are TRBV7-9 and TRBJ2-7; D not resolved. The V gene's germline CDR1 is SEHNR and CDR2 FQNEAQ (reference sequence). The CDR3 spans 16 residues. V was clipped by 5 bases and J by 0 bases, with 17 bases between them.

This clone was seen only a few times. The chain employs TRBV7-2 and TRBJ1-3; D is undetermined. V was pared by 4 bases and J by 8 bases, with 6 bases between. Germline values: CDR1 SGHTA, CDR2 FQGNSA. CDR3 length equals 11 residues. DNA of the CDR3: TGTGCCAGCAGCTCTCCGGACACCATATATTTT. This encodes CASSSPDTIYF.

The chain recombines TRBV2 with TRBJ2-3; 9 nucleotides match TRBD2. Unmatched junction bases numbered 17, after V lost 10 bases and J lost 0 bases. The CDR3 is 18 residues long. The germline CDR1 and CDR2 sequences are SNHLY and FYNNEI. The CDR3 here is CATQRGASGILSTDTQYF. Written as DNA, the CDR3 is TGTGCCACCCAGAGGGGGGCTAGCGGGATTCTTAGCACAGATACGCAGTATTTT. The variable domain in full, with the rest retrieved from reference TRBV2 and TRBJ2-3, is EPEVTQTPSHQVTQMGQEVILRCVPISNHLYFYWYRQILGQKVEFLVSFYNNEISEKSEIFDDQFSVERPDGSNFTLKIRSTKLEDSAMYFCATQRGASGILSTDTQYFGPGTRLTVL.

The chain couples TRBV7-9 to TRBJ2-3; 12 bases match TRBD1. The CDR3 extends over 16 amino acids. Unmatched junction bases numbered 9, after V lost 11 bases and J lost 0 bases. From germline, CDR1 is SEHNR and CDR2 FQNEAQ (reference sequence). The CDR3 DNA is TGTGCCTCGGCGGGACAGGGGGCCACTAGCACAGATACGCAGTATTTT. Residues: CASAGQGATSTDTQYF.